This TCR beta chain was captured by sequencing in a study of molecular identifiers for immune sequencing clone quantification. Germline CDR1 and CDR2: MGHRA and YSYEKL. J was trimmed by 9 bases and V by 1 base; bases with no gene match: 6. CDR3 length: 14 amino acids. This clonotype has only a few counts. The antigen remains undetermined. From the PCR reads, TCRdb called clonotypes with MiXCR, one entry per CDR3 protein. The sample lists about 10,000 distinct CDR3 sequences; approximately 20% were seen once. General study points: Jurkat TCR RNA that was spiked in from one cell was reportedly detectable among approximately 900,000 naive cells.

The gene calls are TRBV4-1 and TRBJ1-1; 9 positions agree with TRBD1. Sequencing used naive CD8+ T cells from blood, with Jurkat cell RNA spiked in. As to subset: FACS-sorted CD8+CD4-CCR7+CD45RA+ naive T cells. This clonotype was sampled from a human donor in good health. Some libraries in this study had Jurkat cell RNA spiked in. This chain's CDR3 is CASSQAGTGNQAFF. CDR3 nucleotides: TGCGCCAGCAGCCAAGCGGGGACAGGGAATCAAGCTTTCTTT.